The 20 T cell receptor beta chains reported below all come from one sample, sequenced in a study of shared clonotypes between healthy human individuals. The assay was immunoSEQ multiplex PCR, and TCRdb's table has in-frame clones only and misses some. This sample has around 1 million clones, with approximately 80% found just once. Sequencing input: memory CD4+ T cells sorted from blood. Specified subset: CD45RA-negative fraction. The receptors derive from a young man in good health.

The rearrangement uses TRBV7-9 and TRBJ1-2, with unresolved D. Trimming removed 6 bases from V and 1 base from J, with 12 bases in between. This CDR3 region has 14 residues. Germline CDR1 SEHNR, CDR2 FQNEAQ (reference sequence). The CDR3 region has the DNA TGTGCCAGCAGTCATAGACCGGATAACTATGGCTACACCTTC. This codes for CASSHRPDNYGYTF.

This clone was seen more than once but under ten times. This chain uses TRBV10-1 with TRBJ2-2; D unclear. V dropped 6 bases and J dropped 2 bases, with 10 bases sitting between them. CDR3 length: 14 amino acids. In germline, CDR1 is WNHNN, CDR2 SYGVQD (reference sequence). The CDR3 region has the DNA TGCGCCAGCAGCCCCGAGACCAACACCGGGGAGCTGTTTTTT. Its protein product is CASSPETNTGELFF.

V is TRBV10-3 and J is TRBJ2-2; no clear D gene. Trimming took off 6 bases at V and 6 bases at J, with 23 bases between the two ends. Germline V gives CDR1 ENHRY, CDR2 SYGVKD. This CDR3 contains 17 residues. The CDR3 DNA sequence: TGTGCCATCAGAAACAACCTGGGGTCTGCCCACCCCGGGGAGCTGTTTTTT. This translates into CAIRNNLGSAHPGELFF.

The chain couples TRBV5-1 to TRBJ1-3; D not certain. This CDR3 is 16 amino acids long. Germline assignment: CDR1 SGHRS and CDR2 YFSETQ. V lost 0 bases to trimming and J lost 4 bases, with 14 bases between them. The CDR3 loop is CASSLEGAIQGNTIYF. In DNA form, the CDR3 reads TGCGCCAGCAGCTTGGAGGGTGCGATACAGGGAAACACCATATATTTT.

The rearrangement uses TRBV2 and TRBJ1-2; D possibly corresponds to TRBD1 (5 bases). Germline V lookup: CDR1 SNHLY, CDR2 FYNNEI. V shed 5 bases and J shed 3 bases, with 10 bases lying between them. This CDR3 comprises 13 residues. The CDR3 DNA is TGTGCCAGCAGTCCCCAACAGGACTATGGCTACACCTTC. Amino acids: CASSPQQDYGYTF. The whole variable domain, remainder taken from reference TRBV2 and TRBJ1-2, is EPEVTQTPSHQVTQMGQEVILRCVPISNHLYFYWYRQILGQKVEFLVSFYNNEISEKSEIFDDQFSVERPDGSNFTLKIRSTKLEDSAMYFCASSPQQDYGYTFGSGTRLTVV.

The chain couples TRBV4-3 to TRBJ2-3, with D possibly matching TRBD2 (5 bases). The V and J ends lost 0 bases and 6 bases respectively, with 10 bases between them. Germline V CDR1 and CDR2: LGHNA, YSLEER. There are 14 residues in the CDR3. The CDR3 DNA reads as TGCGCCAGCAGCCAAGATGAAGGACTGGATACGCAGTATTTT. Its protein is CASSQDEGLDTQYF.

The gene calls are TRBV6-6 and TRBJ2-6; no firm D call. The CDR3 runs 15 residues. Trimming stripped 4 bases from V and 4 bases from J, with 11 bases between. Germline CDR1 MNHNY, CDR2 SVGAGI (reference sequence). CDR3 sequence (DNA): TGTGCCAGCAGTTCGCCCCTTGCGGGGGCCAACGTCCTGACTTTC. As protein: CASSSPLAGANVLTF.

The CDR3 coding sequence is TGTGCCTGGAGTGTCCAACTAGCGGGCCTGGGAAACATTCAGTACTTC. This codes for CAWSVQLAGLGNIQYF. This chain links TRBV30 with TRBJ2-4; 9 bases match TRBD2. Germline V gene sequence: CDR1 GTSNPN, CDR2 SVGIG (reference sequence). The V segment lost 0 bases and the J segment 6 bases; nucleotides outside the gene matches: 9. CDR3 size: 16 residues.

In regard to this clone: Within the sample, other DNA sequences also encode this same CDR3. J is TRBJ2-7 and V is TRBV7-9; possibly TRBD1 for D (6 bases). Between the trimmed V and J ends, which lost 4 bases and 4 bases, there was a span of 8 bases. CDR1 and CDR2 from the germline V gene are SEHNR and FQNEAQ (reference sequence). This CDR3 spans 12 amino acids. CDR3 in DNA: TGTGCCAGCAGCTCCCAGGGGTACGAGCAGTACTTC. Amino acids: CASSSQGYEQYF.

This clone showed up many times. The chain couples TRBV27 to TRBJ2-7, with 11 bases aligning to TRBD2. Trimming removed 3 bases from V and 3 bases from J; junction bases left unmatched: 7. Germline V CDR1 and CDR2: MNHEY, SMNVEV (reference sequence). This CDR3 is 16 amino acids long. The CDR3 spells CASSLGGTSGIYEQYF. CDR3 bases: TGTGCCAGCAGTTTGGGAGGGACTAGCGGCATCTACGAGCAGTACTTC.

The chain combines TRBV6-5 with TRBJ2-3, with D unclear. The V end lost 2 bases, the J end lost 0 bases, and 12 bases lay between the germline ends. The length of the CDR3 is 16 residues. The germline V gene encodes CDR1 MNHEY and CDR2 SVGAGI. DNA for the CDR3: TGTGCCAGCAGTTACCGGTCAGCTCCTAGCACAGATACGCAGTATTTT. Its translation is CASSYRSAPSTDTQYF.

V usage is TRBV11-2 and J usage is TRBJ2-5, with D possibly being TRBD1 or TRBD2 (5 bases each). The CDR3 has 13 residues. Germline CDR1 is SGHAT and CDR2 is FQNNGV. V lost 5 bases, J lost 4 bases, and 11 bases lay in between. DNA for the CDR3: TGTGCCAGCAGCGGCCCGGGGCGAGAGACCCAGTACTTC. Its protein is CASSGPGRETQYF. Looking up the rest from reference TRBV11-2 and TRBJ2-5 gives the full variable domain: EAGVAQSPRYKIIEKRQSVAFWCNPISGHATLYWYQQILGQGPKLLIQFQNNGVVDDSQLPKDRFSAERLKGVDSTLKIQPAKLEDSAVYLCASSGPGRETQYFGPGTRLLVL.

The V gene is TRBV5-4, the J gene TRBJ2-3; possible D gene TRBD2, 6 bases. Germline-derived CDR1 and CDR2 are SGHNT and YYREEE (reference sequence). V shed 0 bases and J shed 2 bases, with 10 bases lying between them. The CDR3 is 15 residues long. CDR3 region: CASSLAAGITDTQYF. The CDR3 coding sequence is TGTGCCAGCAGCTTGGCCGCGGGGATCACAGATACGCAGTATTTT.

The chain combines TRBV11-2 with TRBJ2-7, with TRBD1 matching over 7 bases. Trimming removed 1 base from V and 1 base from J; junction bases left unmatched: 4. The CDR3 runs 15 residues. Germline-derived CDR1 and CDR2 are SGHAT and FQNNGV. CDR3 in amino acids: CASSLGQGGSYEQYF. The CDR3 region has the DNA TGTGCCAGCAGCTTAGGACAGGGTGGGTCCTACGAGCAGTACTTC.

This clone showed up just once. The chain joins TRBV5-1 to TRBJ1-6, with D hard to call. The CDR3 is made up of 14 amino acids. The germline gives CDR1 SGHRS, CDR2 YFSETQ. V was pared by 0 bases and J by 9 bases, with 10 bases between. As DNA, the CDR3 is TGCGCCAGCAGCTTGGAGGGAAATGGTTCACCCCTCCACTTT. Translation gives CASSLEGNGSPLHF. Using reference TRBV5-1 and TRBJ1-6 for the parts outside the CDR3, the full variable domain is KAGVTQTPRYLIKTRGQQVTLSCSPISGHRSVSWYQQTPGQGLQFLFEYFSETQRNKGNFPGRFSGRQFSNSRSEMNVSTLELGDSALYLCASSLEGNGSPLHFGNGTRLTVT.

V usage is TRBV7-6 and J usage is TRBJ2-3, with D unresolved. Trimming removed 5 bases from V and 3 bases from J, with 12 bases in between. Germline loops: CDR1 SGHVS, CDR2 FNYEAQ. This CDR3 has 14 amino acids. CDR3 sequence reads: CASSRGSETDTQYF. CDR3 DNA: TGTGCCAGCAGCCGTGGCTCCGAGACAGATACGCAGTATTTT.

The chain has TRBV29-1 and TRBJ2-5; 12 bases line up with TRBD2. Germline V gives CDR1 SQVTM, CDR2 ANQGSEA. V lost 3 bases to trimming and J lost 5 bases; unmatched junction nucleotides: 16. The CDR3 length is 18 residues. CDR3 residues: CSVDGRASGRGRQETQYF. The CDR3 DNA reads as TGCAGCGTTGATGGGCGGGCTAGCGGGAGGGGTAGGCAGGAGACCCAGTACTTC.

The J gene is TRBJ2-2, the V gene TRBV18; D not resolved. This CDR3 comprises 16 residues. Germline CDR1 reads KGHSH; CDR2 reads LQKENI. V was pared by 6 bases and J by 1 base, with 15 bases between. The CDR3 region has the DNA TGTGCCAGCTCGTTACGGACCGCCGAGAACACCGGGGAGCTGTTTTTT. Protein product: CASSLRTAENTGELFF. The variable domain in full, with the rest retrieved from reference TRBV18 and TRBJ2-2, is NAGVMQNPRHLVRRRGQEARLRCSPMKGHSHVYWYRQLPEEGLKFMVYLQKENIIDESGMPKERFSAEFPKEGPSILRIQQVVRGDSAAYFCASSLRTAENTGELFFGEGSRLTVL.

The chain couples TRBV18 to TRBJ2-7, with D tentatively TRBD2 (7 bases). Germline loops: CDR1 KGHSH, CDR2 LQKENI. Deletions cut 3 bases from V and 6 bases from J, with 12 bases between. The CDR3 is 13 residues long. CDR3 nucleotides: TGTGCCAGCTCACCGGGAGGGGGGCGCGAGCAGTACTTC. This sequence encodes CASSPGGGREQYF.

The chain is built from TRBV18 and TRBJ2-7; D is perhaps TRBD1 (7 bases). CDR1 and CDR2 (germline): KGHSH, LQKENI. CDR3 length: 15 amino acids. The V end lost 3 bases, the J end lost 3 bases, and 15 bases lay between the germline ends. CDR3 sequence (DNA): TGTGCCAGCTCACCTGGGGCTCAGGGGGGCTACGAGCAGTACTTC. Protein: CASSPGAQGGYEQYF.